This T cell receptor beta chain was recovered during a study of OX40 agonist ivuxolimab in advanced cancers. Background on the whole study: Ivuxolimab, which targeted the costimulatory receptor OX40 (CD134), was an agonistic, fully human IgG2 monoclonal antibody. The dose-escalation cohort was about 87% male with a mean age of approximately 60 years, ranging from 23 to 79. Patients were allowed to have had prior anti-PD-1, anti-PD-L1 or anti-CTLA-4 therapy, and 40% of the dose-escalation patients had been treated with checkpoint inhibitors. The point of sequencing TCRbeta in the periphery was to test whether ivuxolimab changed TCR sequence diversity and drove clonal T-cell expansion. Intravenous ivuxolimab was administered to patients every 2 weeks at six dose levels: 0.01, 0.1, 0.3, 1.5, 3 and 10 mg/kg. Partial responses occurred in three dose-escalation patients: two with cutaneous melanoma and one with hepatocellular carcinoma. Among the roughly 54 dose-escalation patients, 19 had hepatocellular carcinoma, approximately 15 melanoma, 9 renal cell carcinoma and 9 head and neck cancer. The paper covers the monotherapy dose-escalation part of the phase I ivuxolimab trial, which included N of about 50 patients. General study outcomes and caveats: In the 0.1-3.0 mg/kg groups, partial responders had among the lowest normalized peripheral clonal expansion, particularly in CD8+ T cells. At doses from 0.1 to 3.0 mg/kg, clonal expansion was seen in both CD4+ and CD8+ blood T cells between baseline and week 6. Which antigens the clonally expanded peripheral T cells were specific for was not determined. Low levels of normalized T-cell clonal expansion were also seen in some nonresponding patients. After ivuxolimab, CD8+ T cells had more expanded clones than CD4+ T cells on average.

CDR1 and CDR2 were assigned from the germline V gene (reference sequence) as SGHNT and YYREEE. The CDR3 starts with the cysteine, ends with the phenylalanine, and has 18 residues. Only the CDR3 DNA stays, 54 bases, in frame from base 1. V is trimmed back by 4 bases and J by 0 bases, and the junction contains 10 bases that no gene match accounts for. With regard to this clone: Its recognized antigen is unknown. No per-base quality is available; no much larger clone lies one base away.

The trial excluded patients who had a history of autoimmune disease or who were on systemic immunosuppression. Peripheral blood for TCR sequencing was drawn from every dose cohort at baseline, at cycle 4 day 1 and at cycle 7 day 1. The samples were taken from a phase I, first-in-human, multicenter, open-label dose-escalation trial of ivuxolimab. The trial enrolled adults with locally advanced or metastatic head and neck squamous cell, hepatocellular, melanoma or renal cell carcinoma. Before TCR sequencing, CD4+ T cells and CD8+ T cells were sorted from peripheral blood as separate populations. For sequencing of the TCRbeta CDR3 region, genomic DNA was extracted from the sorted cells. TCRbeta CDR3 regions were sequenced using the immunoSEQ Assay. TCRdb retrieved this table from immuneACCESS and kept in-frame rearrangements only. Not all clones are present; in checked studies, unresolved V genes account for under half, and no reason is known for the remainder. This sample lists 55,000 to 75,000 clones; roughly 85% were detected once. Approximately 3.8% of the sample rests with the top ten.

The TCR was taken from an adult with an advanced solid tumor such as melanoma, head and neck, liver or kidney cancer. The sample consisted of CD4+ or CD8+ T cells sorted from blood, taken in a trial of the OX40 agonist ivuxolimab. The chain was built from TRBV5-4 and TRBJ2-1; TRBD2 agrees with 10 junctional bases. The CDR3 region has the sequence CASSPQRGGFSSYNEQFF. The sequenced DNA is TGTGCCAGCAGCCCCCAGCGGGGGGGCTTCAGCTCCTACAATGAGCAGTTCTTC. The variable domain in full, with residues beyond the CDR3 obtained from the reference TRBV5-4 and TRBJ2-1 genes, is ETGVTQSPTHLIKTRGQQVTLRCSSQSGHNTVSWYQQALGQGPQFIFQYYREEENGRGNFPPRFSGLQFPNYSSELNVNALELDDSALYLCASSPQRGGFSSYNEQFFGPGTRLTVL.